The entry that follows covers one T cell receptor (beta chain) sequence. The data belong to a study of blood T cell repertoires in COVID-19. The CDR3 runs to 18 residues. CDR1 is MNHEY, CDR2 SVGEGT, per germline. With V trimmed by 4 bases and J by 1 base, 15 bases remained unmatched. The data were produced by immunoSEQ multiplex PCR, yet TCRdb's version contains in-frame clones alone and is incomplete. Of 50,000 to 65,000 clones in the sample, just under 95% are singletons; the top ten hold roughly 6.2%. This TCR was sampled from a human donor in a cohort sampled during active COVID-19. Sequencing was carried out using peripheral blood. The rearrangement links TRBV6-2 or TRBV6-3 to TRBJ2-7; 8 bases are a match to TRBD2. In DNA, the CDR3 is TGTGCCAGCAGTTCCTTGAACCTACCGGGACTAGTTTCCTACGAGCAGTACTTC. This encodes CASSSLNLPGLVSYEQYF.